This TCR beta chain was sequenced for a study of blood T cell repertoires in COVID-19. Study at large: From T cells, B-cell-depleted T cells, or PBMCs came the material, which was cDNA or gDNA.

The V gene's germline CDR1 is MNHEY and CDR2 SMNVEV (reference sequence). CDR3 length: 13 amino acids. V trimming: 6 bases; J trimming: 2 bases; junction bases outside the gene matches: 4. Sequencing used immunoSEQ multiplex PCR; TCRdb keeps in-frame clones, though not all of them. The sample has about 110,000 clones, around 80% seen once. This clonotype was obtained from a man at least 80 years old with COVID-19, enrolled during active disease. The sample comprised peripheral blood. The chain recombines TRBV27 with TRBJ2-7; 7 nucleotides align to TRBD1. The CDR3 sequence is CASRPTGTYEQYF. The CDR3 nucleotides are TGTGCCAGCAGACCGACAGGGACCTACGAGCAGTACTTC.